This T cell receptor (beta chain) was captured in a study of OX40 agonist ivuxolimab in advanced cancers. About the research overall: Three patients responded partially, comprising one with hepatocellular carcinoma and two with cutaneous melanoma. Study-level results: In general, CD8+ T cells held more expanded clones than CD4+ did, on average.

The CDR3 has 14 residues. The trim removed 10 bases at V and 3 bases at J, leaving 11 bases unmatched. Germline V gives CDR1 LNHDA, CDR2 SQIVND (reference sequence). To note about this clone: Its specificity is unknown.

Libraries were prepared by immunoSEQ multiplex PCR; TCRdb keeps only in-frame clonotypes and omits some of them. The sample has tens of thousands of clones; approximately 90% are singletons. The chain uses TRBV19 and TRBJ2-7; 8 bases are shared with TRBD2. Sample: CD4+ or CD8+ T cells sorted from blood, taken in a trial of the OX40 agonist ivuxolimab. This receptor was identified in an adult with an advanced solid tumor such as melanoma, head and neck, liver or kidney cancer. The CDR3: CATQAGVGIYEQYF. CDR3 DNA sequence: TGTGCCACCCAAGCGGGAGTAGGCATCTACGAGCAGTACTTC.